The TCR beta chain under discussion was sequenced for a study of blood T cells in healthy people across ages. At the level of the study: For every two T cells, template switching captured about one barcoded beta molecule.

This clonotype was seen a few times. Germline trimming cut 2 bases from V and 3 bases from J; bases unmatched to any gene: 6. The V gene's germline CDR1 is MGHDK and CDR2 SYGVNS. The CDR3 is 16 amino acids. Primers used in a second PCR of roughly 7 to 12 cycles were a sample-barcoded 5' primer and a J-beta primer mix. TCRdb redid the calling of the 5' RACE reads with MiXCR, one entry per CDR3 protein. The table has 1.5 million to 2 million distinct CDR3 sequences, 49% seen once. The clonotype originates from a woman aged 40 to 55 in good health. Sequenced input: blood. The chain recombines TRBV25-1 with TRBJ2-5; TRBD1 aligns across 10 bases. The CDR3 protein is CASSEEEGQGKETQYF. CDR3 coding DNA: TGTGCCAGCAGTGAAGAAGAGGGACAGGGGAAAGAGACCCAGTACTTC.